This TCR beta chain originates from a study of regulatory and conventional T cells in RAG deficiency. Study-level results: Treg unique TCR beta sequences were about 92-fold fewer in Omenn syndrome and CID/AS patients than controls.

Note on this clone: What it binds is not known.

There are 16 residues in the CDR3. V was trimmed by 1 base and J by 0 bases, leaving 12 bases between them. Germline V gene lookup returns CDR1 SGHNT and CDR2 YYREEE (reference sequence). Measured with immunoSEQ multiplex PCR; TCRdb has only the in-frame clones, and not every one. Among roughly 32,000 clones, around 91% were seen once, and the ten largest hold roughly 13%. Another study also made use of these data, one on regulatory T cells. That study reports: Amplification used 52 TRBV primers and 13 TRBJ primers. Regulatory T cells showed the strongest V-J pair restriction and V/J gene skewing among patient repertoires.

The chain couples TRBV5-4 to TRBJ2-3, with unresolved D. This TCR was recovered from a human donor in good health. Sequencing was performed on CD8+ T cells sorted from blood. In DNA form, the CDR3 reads TGTGCCAGCAGCTTGTCATTAGGGCCCAGCACAGATACGCAGTATTTT. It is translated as CASSLSLGPSTDTQYF. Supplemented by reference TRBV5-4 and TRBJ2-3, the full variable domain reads ETGVTQSPTHLIKTRGQQVTLRCSSQSGHNTVSWYQQALGQGPQFIFQYYREEENGRGNFPPRFSGLQFPNYSSELNVNALELDDSALYLCASSLSLGPSTDTQYFGPGTRLTVL.